This TCR beta chain is drawn from a study of spatial heterogeneity in lung cancer (dated by TCRdb to between 2017 and 2020). Notes on the research overall: More beta-chain than alpha-chain transcripts were consistently detected, likely reflecting higher beta-chain transcript abundance. At surgery, both alpha and beta chains were TCR-sequenced in 200 to 250 tumor regions, roughly 64 matched nontumor lung samples and a few dozen PBMC samples. Nonsynonymous mutation counts, determined by whole-exome sequencing of tumor tissue, were related to features of the TCR repertoire. In the raw uncorrected reads, each unique combination of TCR and UMI appeared on average more than ten times. TCR alpha and beta repertoires were quantitatively compared across multiple tumor regions, matched nontumor lung and blood in non-small cell lung cancer. The full study reports these points: Ubiquitous expanded tumor TCRs showed up in blood more often at tumor resection than at routine follow-up. Additional single-cell paired TCR alpha and beta sequencing was considered necessary to confirm, at a functional level, the hypothesis that regional TCRs recognize regional mutations.

This clonotype came up a few times. What this receptor recognizes is not known. No base-level quality is on record; no much larger clone is a single base apart. Preparation of the library involved 5' RACE. Reads for this sample came from a NextSeq 500. The TCR library protocol attached a unique molecular identifier to each TCR cDNA molecule to allow correction of PCR and sequencing errors. The original methods were these. TCR identification, UMI-based error correction and CDR3 extraction were all carried out with Decombinator tools. Expanded TCRs were defined as those above a frequency of 2 per 1,000, corresponding to the top 1% of the tumor frequency distribution. Renyi diversity was calculated using the R vegan package after each repertoire was subsampled 100 times to 5,000 TCRs. CDR3 similarity networks were built from amino acid triplet string-kernel similarity, with CDR3s being connected when pairwise similarity was above 0.82. The raw public reads went through TCRdb reprocessing: fastp at Q25, MiXCR clone calling, in-frame beta chains kept. Rows are unified per CDR3 protein, each entry keeping the most common DNA and genes. The V and J calls and clone size are TCRdb's, not the authors'. The sample records approximately 52,000 distinct CDR3 sequences, roughly 5.7% of which are singletons. In total, the top ten clones hold over 8.5% of the sample.

CDR1 and CDR2 were assigned from the germline V gene (reference sequence) as MNHEY and SMNVEV. V loses 3 bases at its end and J loses 4 bases; junction bases beyond the gene matches: 2. Its CDR3 holds 14 amino acids, cysteine through phenylalanine. Kept here is only the CDR3 DNA, which spans 42 bases and is read in frame from base 1. The sample's time point label is to be understood as: sample taken at primary tumor resection. Whole RNA extracted from tumor and nontumor lung tissue, or from cryopreserved PBMC samples, was used for TCR sequencing without cell sorting. Samples were obtained from over 70 patients with early-stage, untreated non-small cell lung cancer from the lung TRACERx cohort. A patient was chosen for TCR sequencing only when enough RNA was available from at least two tumor regions.

The specimen comprised PBMCs, sampled at surgery. This receptor was identified in a male donor with early-stage non-small cell lung cancer. Recombination connected TRBV27 to TRBJ2-3, with 9 central nucleotides matching TRBD2. The CDR3 in this case is CASSFSGRPDTQYF. The bases are TGTGCCAGCAGTTTTAGCGGGAGACCAGATACGCAGTATTTT.